This paragraph covers one T cell receptor beta chain sequence. This sample was included in a study of cytomegalovirus exposure and HLA in healthy donors. PCR amplification relied on 60 Vbeta primers (plus 13 Jbeta primers). TCRdb's table, derived via immunoSEQ multiplex PCR, lists solely in-frame clones and lacks some. The repertoire table contains roughly 70,000 clones. V was clipped by 4 bases and J by 5 bases; unmatched bases: 4. CDR1 and CDR2 (germline): MNHEY, SMNVEV (reference sequence). This CDR3 comprises 13 residues. The rearrangement joins TRBV27 to TRBJ1-1; 7 nucleotides align to TRBD1. The sequence came from a female donor in good health and CMV-seropositive. Source material: PBMCs. The CDR3 region is CASSWNRGTEAFF. CDR3 sequence (DNA): TGTGCCAGCAGTTGGAACAGGGGAACTGAAGCTTTCTTT.